The clone carrying this T cell receptor beta chain was found a few times. The data derive from a study of blood T cell repertoires in COVID-19. V shed 5 bases and J shed 4 bases, with 11 bases lying between them. The CDR3 loop spans 13 amino acids. The germline CDR1 and CDR2 sequences are MNHEY and SMNVEV (reference sequence). This table comes from immunoSEQ multiplex PCR, and its TCRdb copy is limited to in-frame clones, with some not included. The table lists nearly 350,000 clones, about 88% of them singletons, with 6% to 8% in the top ten. Sequenced input: peripheral blood. The sequence derives from a woman in her 70s with COVID-19, enrolled during active disease. The chain combines TRBV27 with TRBJ1-2; D ambiguous. The CDR3: CASSPGLFYGYTF. CDR3 coding DNA: TGTGCCAGCAGTCCGGGATTGTTCTATGGCTACACCTTC.